Reported below is one T cell receptor beta chain. Sequencing was performed with immunoSEQ multiplex PCR; in TCRdb, only in-frame clones are kept and a portion is missing. Of around 170,000 clones in the sample, about nine tenths were seen once. This CDR3 has 14 residues. The V gene's germline CDR1 is SGHRS and CDR2 YFSETQ. V gave up 0 bases and J gave up 6 bases, with 12 bases separating them. The data stem from a study of blood T cell repertoires in COVID-19. This TCR derives from a man aged 55 to 70 with acute or convalescent COVID-19. The sequenced sample was peripheral blood. The gene calls are TRBV5-1 and TRBJ1-2; D may be TRBD1 (5 bases). The CDR3 loop reads CASSLEGRVNGYTF. For the CDR3, the DNA is TGCGCCAGCAGCTTGGAGGGCAGGGTGAATGGCTACACCTTC.